What follows are 21 T cell receptor beta chains derived from one specimen sequenced in a study of blood T cell repertoires in COVID-19. Sequenced by immunoSEQ multiplex PCR; TCRdb stores in-frame clones only, minus some. The sample has about 210,000 clones; approximately 82% are singletons. The sample consisted of peripheral blood. The source is a man aged 35 to 55 who had recovered from COVID-19.

The rearrangement uses TRBV6-5 and TRBJ2-4; D possibly corresponds to TRBD2 (6 bases). The CDR3 has 16 residues. V was pared by 4 bases and J by 3 bases, with 16 bases between. In germline, CDR1 is MNHEY, CDR2 SVGAGI. For the CDR3, the DNA is TGTGCCAGCAGTTCTAGGGGTTACGGGGGCAAAAACATTCAGTACTTC. Amino acid sequence: CASSSRGYGGKNIQYF.

V and J are TRBV27 and TRBJ2-3; a weak D match, TRBD2 (5 bases). V was shortened by 2 bases and J by 4 bases, with 13 bases between the two germline ends. The CDR3 sequence is 15 residues long. Germline V CDR1 and CDR2: MNHEY, SMNVEV (reference sequence). The chain's CDR3 is CASSLSATGADTQYF. In DNA, the CDR3 is TGTGCCAGCAGTTTAAGCGCCACCGGGGCAGATACGCAGTATTTT.

The rearrangement uses TRBV5-5 and TRBJ2-7, with 8 bases aligning to TRBD1. With 1 base clipped from V and 6 bases from J, the junction kept 12 bases outside the gene matches. Looked up from germline, CDR1 is SGHKS and CDR2 is YYEKEE (reference sequence). The CDR3 is 16 amino acids. The CDR3 spells CASSLSRTGISREQYF. The CDR3 DNA reads TGTGCCAGCAGCTTGTCCCGGACAGGGATATCTCGCGAGCAGTACTTC.

V is TRBV2 and J is TRBJ1-1; D ambiguous. Germline CDR1 SNHLY, CDR2 FYNNEI. The CDR3 length is 14 residues. V lost 1 base and J lost 1, with 7 bases in between. The CDR3 bases are TGTGCCAGCAGTGAAGACTTGAGGAACACTGAAGCTTTCTTT. Its translation: CASSEDLRNTEAFF.

This clone has a handful of counts. This sequence joins TRBV30 and TRBJ2-2; 9 bases line up with TRBD2. This CDR3 region has 16 residues. V was clipped by 5 bases and J by 1 base; unmatched bases: 8. Germline V gene data show CDR1 as GTSNPN and CDR2 as SVGIG (reference sequence). CDR3 sequence: CAWGWELAGNTGELFF. Written as DNA, the CDR3 is TGTGCCTGGGGCTGGGAACTAGCGGGGAACACCGGGGAGCTGTTTTTT.

The rearrangement links TRBV5-6 to TRBJ2-7; no clear D gene. Germline values: CDR1 SGHDT, CDR2 YYEEEE. CDR3 length: 12 residues. The V gene lost 4 bases and the J gene lost 2 bases, with 7 bases spanning the gap. The CDR3 DNA reads as TGTGCCAGCAGCGAGCTTCCCTACGAGCAGTACTTC. Its protein is CASSELPYEQYF.

This chain uses TRBV9 with TRBJ2-3; 8 nucleotides align to TRBD2. Germline CDR1 and CDR2: SGDLS and YYNGEE. With 0 bases clipped from V and 0 bases from J, the junction kept 6 bases outside the gene matches. The CDR3 runs to 17 residues. The chain's CDR3 is CASSVVGSGTSTDTQYF. The CDR3, as DNA: TGTGCCAGCAGCGTAGTAGGTAGCGGGACGAGCACAGATACGCAGTATTTT.

The V gene is TRBV11-3, the J gene TRBJ2-3; D unresolved. V was shortened by 0 bases and J by 6 bases, with 4 bases between the two germline ends. This CDR3 has 12 amino acids. Germline loops: CDR1 SGHNT, CDR2 YENEEA. The CDR3 loop reads CASSLEHDTQYF. DNA for the CDR3: TGTGCCAGCAGCTTAGAACACGATACGCAGTATTTT.

V and J are TRBV11-2 and TRBJ2-3; possibly TRBD2 for D (6 bases). The CDR3 spans 14 residues. Germline V lookup: CDR1 SGHAT, CDR2 FQNNGV. Trimming removed 0 bases from V and 4 bases from J, with 8 bases in between. The CDR3 sequence is CASSLERGPDTQYF. The CDR3 coding sequence is TGTGCCAGCAGCTTAGAGCGGGGTCCAGATACGCAGTATTTT.

The V gene is TRBV27, the J gene TRBJ1-6, with D hard to call. The ends were cut back, 6 bases at V and 6 bases at J, with 9 bases in the middle. The CDR3 is 13 amino acids. CDR1 is MNHEY, CDR2 SMNVEV, per germline (reference sequence). In DNA form, the CDR3 reads TGTGCCAGCAGGCGGGCTTTTAATTCACCCCTCCACTTT. This codes for CASRRAFNSPLHF.

CDR3 nucleotide sequence: TGTGCCAGCAGCTTCACGACAGGTGAACCTTCTGGAAACACCATATATTTT. Translation gives CASSFTTGEPSGNTIYF. V gene TRBV7-6 combines with J gene TRBJ1-3; a weak D match, TRBD1 (6 bases). The CDR3 runs 17 residues. Germline CDR1 is SGHVS and CDR2 is FNYEAQ. The germline V and J ends were trimmed by 3 bases and 1 base, with 16 bases remaining between them.

The CDR3 bases are TGTGCCAGCAGCCAAGATCGGAAGGGGCTGGACTATGGCTACACCTTC. Translated: CASSQDRKGLDYGYTF. The chain carries TRBV3-1 (or the pseudogene TRBV3-2) and TRBJ1-2; D might be TRBD1 (5 bases). The germline V and J ends were trimmed by 0 bases and 3 bases, with 14 bases remaining between them. The germline V gene has CDR1 LGHDT and CDR2 YNNKEL (reference sequence). This CDR3 region has 16 residues.

This clone was seen only once. The chain combines TRBV30 with TRBJ1-1; 9 bases agree with TRBD1. The CDR3 contains 13 residues. Germline V gene lookup returns CDR1 GTSNPN and CDR2 SVGIG (reference sequence). J lost 5 bases, V lost 7 bases, and 8 bases had no gene match. DNA of the CDR3: TGTGCCTTGGAGGGACAGGGAAAAACTGAAGCTTTCTTT. Protein product: CALEGQGKTEAFF. The whole variable domain, remainder taken from reference TRBV30 and TRBJ1-1, is SQTIHQWPATLVQPVGSPLSLECTVEGTSNPNLYWYRQAAGRGLQLLFYSVGIGQISSEVPQNLSASRPQDRQFILSSKKLLLSDSGFYLCALEGQGKTEAFFGQGTRLTVV.

This chain connects TRBV7-9 to TRBJ2-1; 9 nucleotides align to TRBD2. From germline, CDR1 is SEHNR and CDR2 FQNEAQ (reference sequence). The junction had 8 bases not matched to a gene; V was cut back by 3 bases and J by 8 bases. This CDR3 is built from 15 residues. The CDR3 bases are TGTGCCAGCAGCTTTCCCGGGACTAGCATACATGAGCAGTTCTTC. Its protein product is CASSFPGTSIHEQFF.

V and J are TRBV28 and TRBJ2-1, with 7 bases matching TRBD1. Looked up from germline, CDR1 is MDHEN and CDR2 is SYDVKM. J lost 3 bases, V lost 3 bases, and 5 bases had no gene match. The length of the CDR3 is 15 residues. CDR3 loop: CASSFGQALYNEQFF. CDR3 DNA sequence: TGTGCCAGCAGTTTTGGACAGGCCCTCTACAATGAGCAGTTCTTC. The full variable domain, in which reference TRBV28 and TRBJ2-1 provide the parts outside the CDR3, is DVKVTQSSRYLVKRTGEKVFLECVQDMDHENMFWYRQDPGLGLRLIYFSYDVKMKEKGDIPEGYSVSREKKERFSLILESASTNQTSMYLCASSFGQALYNEQFFGPGTRLTVL.

The gene calls are TRBV4-3 and TRBJ2-6, with D perhaps matching TRBD2 (6 bases). Germline V gene data show CDR1 as LGHNA and CDR2 as YSLEER. V dropped 0 bases and J dropped 0 bases, with 12 bases sitting between them. This CDR3 has 18 amino acids. The CDR3 DNA follows: TGCGCCAGCAGCCAAGATCCCGGAGGGTTCTCTGGGGCCAACGTCCTGACTTTC. Encoded protein: CASSQDPGGFSGANVLTF.

This clone was recorded only once. The chain couples TRBV18 to TRBJ2-1; 7 positions agree with TRBD1. Germline V CDR1 and CDR2: KGHSH, LQKENI. V shed 4 bases, J shed 4 bases, and the junction held 7 bases outside the gene matches. This CDR3 region has 15 residues. The CDR3 is CASSRRQGAYNEQFF. The CDR3 nucleotides are TGTGCCAGCTCACGTCGACAGGGCGCGTACAATGAGCAGTTCTTC.

The chain recombines TRBV27 with TRBJ2-3; 8 bases line up with TRBD2. Unmatched junction bases numbered 13, after V lost 0 bases and J lost 2 bases. Per the germline V gene, CDR1 is MNHEY and CDR2 is SMNVEV (reference sequence). This CDR3 spans 19 amino acids. The CDR3 sequence: CASSLSVGTRVPHTDTQYF. CDR3 DNA: TGTGCCAGCAGTTTATCGGTTGGGACTAGAGTTCCCCACACAGATACGCAGTATTTT.

A single count supports this clone. The chain recombines TRBV3-1 (or the pseudogene TRBV3-2) with TRBJ1-1; no reliable D call. The CDR3 runs to 15 residues. The V end lost 2 bases, the J end lost 7 bases, and 17 bases lay between the germline ends. CDR1 LGHDT and CDR2 YNNKEL come from the germline V gene (reference sequence). The CDR3 region is CASSQPRLGRDEAFF. CDR3 coding DNA: TGTGCCAGCAGCCAACCCCGCCTTGGACGGGATGAAGCTTTCTTT.

The table lists this clone with a few counts. The chain carries TRBV30 and TRBJ1-2, with TRBD1 as a possible D gene (5 bases). The V and J ends lost 7 bases and 4 bases respectively, with 16 bases between them. This CDR3 region has 13 residues. Per germline, CDR1 GTSNPN and CDR2 SVGIG (reference sequence). The CDR3 region is CASNPTRGYGYTF. In DNA form, the CDR3 reads TGTGCCTCTAACCCGACAAGGGGCTATGGCTACACCTTC.

This clone was found a few times. The V call is TRBV2, the J call TRBJ2-3; 7 nucleotides align to TRBD2. CDR1 is SNHLY, CDR2 FYNNEI, per germline. This CDR3 has 15 residues. V was clipped by 3 bases and J by 6 bases; unmatched bases: 9. DNA for the CDR3: TGTGCCAGCAGTGAGGTTGTGGGAGGGCCGGATACGCAGTATTTT. Translated: CASSEVVGGPDTQYF.